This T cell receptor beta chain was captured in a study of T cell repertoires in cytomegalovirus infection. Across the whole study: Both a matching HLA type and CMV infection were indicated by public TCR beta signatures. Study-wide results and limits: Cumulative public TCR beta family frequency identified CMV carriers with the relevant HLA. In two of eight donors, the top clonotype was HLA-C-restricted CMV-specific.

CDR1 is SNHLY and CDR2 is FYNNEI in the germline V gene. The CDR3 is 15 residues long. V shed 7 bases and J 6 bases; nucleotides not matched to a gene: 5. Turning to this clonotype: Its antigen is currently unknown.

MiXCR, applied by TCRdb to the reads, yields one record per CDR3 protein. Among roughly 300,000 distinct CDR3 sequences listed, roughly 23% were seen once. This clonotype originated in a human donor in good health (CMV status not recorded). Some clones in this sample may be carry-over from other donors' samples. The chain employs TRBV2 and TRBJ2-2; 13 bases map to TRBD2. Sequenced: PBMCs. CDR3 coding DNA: TGTGCCAGCATTAGGACTAGCGGGAGCGCCGGGGAGCTGTTTTTT. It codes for CASIRTSGSAGELFF.